This T cell receptor beta chain was obtained from a study of blood T cell repertoires in COVID-19. In the study overall: There were acute and convalescent COVID-19 samples, and they came from the United States, Italy and Spain. The cDNA or gDNA used as material had been derived from T cells, B-cell-depleted T cells, or PBMCs.

V shed 9 bases and J shed 2 bases, with 5 bases lying between them. The CDR3 has 11 residues. The germline CDR1 and CDR2 sequences are ENHRY and SYGVKD. The repertoire was sequenced with immunoSEQ multiplex PCR; TCRdb's copy has only in-frame clones and lacks some. The sample has 96,000 or so clones; around nine tenths are singletons. The chain has TRBV10-3 and TRBJ1-3, with no clear D. This receptor was taken from a woman aged 80 or older with acute or convalescent COVID-19. Sequencing used peripheral blood. In nucleotides, the CDR3 is TGTGCCATGTCCGCTGGAAACACCATATATTTT. Amino acid sequence: CAMSAGNTIYF.